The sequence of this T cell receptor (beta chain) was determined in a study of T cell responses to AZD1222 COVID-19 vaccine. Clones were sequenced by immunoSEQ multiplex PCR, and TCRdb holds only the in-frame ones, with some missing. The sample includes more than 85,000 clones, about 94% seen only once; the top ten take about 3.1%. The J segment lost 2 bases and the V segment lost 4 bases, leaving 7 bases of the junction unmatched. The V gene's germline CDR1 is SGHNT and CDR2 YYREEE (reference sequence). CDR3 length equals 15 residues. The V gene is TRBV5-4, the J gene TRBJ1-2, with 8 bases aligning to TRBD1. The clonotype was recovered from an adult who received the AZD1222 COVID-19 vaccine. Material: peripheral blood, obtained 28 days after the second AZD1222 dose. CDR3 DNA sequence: TGTGCCAGCAGCAACTGGAGACAGGGGAACTATGGCTACACCTTC. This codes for CASSNWRQGNYGYTF.